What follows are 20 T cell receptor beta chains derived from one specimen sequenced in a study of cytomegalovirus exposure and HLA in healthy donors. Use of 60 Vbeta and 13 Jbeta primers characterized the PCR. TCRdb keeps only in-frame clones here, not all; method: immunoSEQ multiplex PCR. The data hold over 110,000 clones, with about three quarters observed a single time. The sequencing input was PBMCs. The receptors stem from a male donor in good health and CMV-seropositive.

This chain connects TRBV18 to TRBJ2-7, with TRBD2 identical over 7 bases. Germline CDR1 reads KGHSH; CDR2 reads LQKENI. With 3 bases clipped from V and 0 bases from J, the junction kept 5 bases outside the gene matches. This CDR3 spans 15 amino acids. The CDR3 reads CASSPKSSGSYEQYF. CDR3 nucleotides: TGTGCCAGCTCACCTAAGTCTAGCGGCTCCTACGAGCAGTACTTC. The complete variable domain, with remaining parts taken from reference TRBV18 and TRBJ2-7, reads NAGVMQNPRHLVRRRGQEARLRCSPMKGHSHVYWYRQLPEEGLKFMVYLQKENIIDESGMPKERFSAEFPKEGPSILRIQQVVRGDSAAYFCASSPKSSGSYEQYFGPGTRLTVT.

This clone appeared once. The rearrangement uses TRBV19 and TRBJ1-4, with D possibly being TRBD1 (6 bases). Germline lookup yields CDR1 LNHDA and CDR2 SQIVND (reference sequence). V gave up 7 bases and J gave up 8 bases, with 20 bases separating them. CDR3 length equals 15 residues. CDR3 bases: TGTGCCAGTAACCGGGGGGCGGTGAGGAAGGAAAAACTGTTTTTT. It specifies CASNRGAVRKEKLFF.

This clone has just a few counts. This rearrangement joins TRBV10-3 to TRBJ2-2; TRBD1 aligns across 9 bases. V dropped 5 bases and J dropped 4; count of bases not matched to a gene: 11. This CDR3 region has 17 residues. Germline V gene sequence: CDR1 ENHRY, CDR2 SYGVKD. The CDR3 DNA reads TGTGCCATCAGTACCAAGGGACAGGGAAGGGCCACCGGGGAGCTGTTTTTT. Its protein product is CAISTKGQGRATGELFF.

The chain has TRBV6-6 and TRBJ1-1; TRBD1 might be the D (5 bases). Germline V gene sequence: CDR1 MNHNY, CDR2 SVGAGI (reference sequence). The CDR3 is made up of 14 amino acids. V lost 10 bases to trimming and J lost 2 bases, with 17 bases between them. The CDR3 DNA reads TGTGCCACCGAAGACAGAAACTTAAACACTGAAGCTTTCTTT. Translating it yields CATEDRNLNTEAFF.

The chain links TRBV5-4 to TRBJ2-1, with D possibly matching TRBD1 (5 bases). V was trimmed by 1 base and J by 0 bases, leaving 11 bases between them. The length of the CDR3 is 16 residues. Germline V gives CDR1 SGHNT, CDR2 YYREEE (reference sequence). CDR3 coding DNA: TGTGCCAGCAGCTTGAAGGGTGGGGCCTCCTACAATGAGCAGTTCTTC. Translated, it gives CASSLKGGASYNEQFF. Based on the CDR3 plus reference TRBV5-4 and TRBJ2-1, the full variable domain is ETGVTQSPTHLIKTRGQQVTLRCSSQSGHNTVSWYQQALGQGPQFIFQYYREEENGRGNFPPRFSGLQFPNYSSELNVNALELDDSALYLCASSLKGGASYNEQFFGPGTRLTVL.

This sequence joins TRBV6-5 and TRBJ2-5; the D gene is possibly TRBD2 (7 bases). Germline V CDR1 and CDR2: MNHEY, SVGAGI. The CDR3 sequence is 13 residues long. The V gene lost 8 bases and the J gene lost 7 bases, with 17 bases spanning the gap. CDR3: CASASGLGGTQYF. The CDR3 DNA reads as TGTGCCAGCGCCAGCGGACTAGGGGGGACCCAGTACTTC.

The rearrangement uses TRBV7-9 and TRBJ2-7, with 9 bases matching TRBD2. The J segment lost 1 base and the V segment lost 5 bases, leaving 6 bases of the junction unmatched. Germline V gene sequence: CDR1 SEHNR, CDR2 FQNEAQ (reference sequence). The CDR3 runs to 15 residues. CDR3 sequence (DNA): TGTGCCAGCAGCAACCGGACTAGCGTGTCCTACGAGCAGTACTTC. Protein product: CASSNRTSVSYEQYF.

CDR3 protein: CASSLGLAGEDTQYF. The CDR3 nucleotides are TGTGCCAGCAGCTTAGGACTAGCGGGAGAGGATACGCAGTATTTT. The chain uses TRBV5-4 and TRBJ2-3, with TRBD2 matching 13 bases. This CDR3 has 15 amino acids. Germline-derived CDR1 and CDR2 are SGHNT and YYREEE (reference sequence). The junction had 3 bases not matched to a gene; V was cut back by 2 bases and J by 6 bases.

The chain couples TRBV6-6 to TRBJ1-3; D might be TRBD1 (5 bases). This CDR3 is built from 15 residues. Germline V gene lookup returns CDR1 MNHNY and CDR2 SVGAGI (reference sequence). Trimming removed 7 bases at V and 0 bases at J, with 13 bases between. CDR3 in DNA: TGTGCCAGCAAACCGGGGGATCTCTCTGGAAACACCATATATTTT. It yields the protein CASKPGDLSGNTIYF.

The CDR3 sequence: CASSFRGLAGYNEQFF. The CDR3 DNA sequence: TGTGCCAGCAGTTTCCGGGGACTAGCGGGATACAATGAGCAGTTCTTC. V usage is TRBV6-5 and J usage is TRBJ2-1; TRBD2 matches at 13 bases. This CDR3 comprises 16 residues. Per germline, CDR1 MNHEY and CDR2 SVGAGI. V was pared by 4 bases and J by 4 bases, with 4 bases of the junction left unmatched.

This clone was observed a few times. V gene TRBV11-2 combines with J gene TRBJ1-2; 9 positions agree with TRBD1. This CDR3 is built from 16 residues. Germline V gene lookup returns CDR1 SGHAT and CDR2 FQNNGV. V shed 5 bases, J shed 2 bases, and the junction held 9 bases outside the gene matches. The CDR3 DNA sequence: TGTGCCAGCAGCCTCGTGACAGGGGGTTCCAACTATGGCTACACCTTC. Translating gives CASSLVTGGSNYGYTF.

The CDR3 protein is CASSLEGQGIGYTF. CDR3 DNA: TGTGCCAGCAGCTTGGAGGGACAGGGGATCGGCTACACCTTC. This chain uses TRBV5-5 with TRBJ1-2, with 10 bases fitting TRBD1. There are 14 residues in the CDR3. The germline gives CDR1 SGHKS, CDR2 YYEKEE (reference sequence). J lost 8 bases, V lost 0 bases, and 4 bases had no gene match.

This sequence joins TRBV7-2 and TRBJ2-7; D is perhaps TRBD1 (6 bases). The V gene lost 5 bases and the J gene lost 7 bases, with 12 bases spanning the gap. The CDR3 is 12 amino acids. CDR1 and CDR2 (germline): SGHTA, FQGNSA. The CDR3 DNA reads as TGTGCCAGCAGCAAGGGACACACGGAGCAGTACTTC. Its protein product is CASSKGHTEQYF.

CDR3 sequence reads: CASSRTGDNQPQHF. CDR3 coding DNA: TGCGCCAGCAGCCGAACAGGTGATAATCAGCCCCAGCATTTT. The genes are TRBV4-1 and TRBJ1-5; possible D gene TRBD1, 5 bases. The CDR3 totals 14 residues. The germline gives CDR1 MGHRA, CDR2 YSYEKL. With 4 bases removed from V and 4 bases from J, the gap between germline ends came to 11 bases.

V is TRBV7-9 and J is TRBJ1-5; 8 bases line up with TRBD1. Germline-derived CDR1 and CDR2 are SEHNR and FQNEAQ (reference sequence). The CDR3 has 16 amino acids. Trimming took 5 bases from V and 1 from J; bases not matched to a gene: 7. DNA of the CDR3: TGTGCCAGCAGCCCTGGGACAGGAGAAAGCAATCAGCCCCAGCATTTT. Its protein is CASSPGTGESNQPQHF. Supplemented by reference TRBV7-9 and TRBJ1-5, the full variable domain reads DTGVSQNPRHKITKRGQNVTFRCDPISEHNRLYWYRQTLGQGPEFLTYFQNEAQLEKSRLLSDRFSAERPKGSFSTLEIQRTEQGDSAMYLCASSPGTGESNQPQHFGDGTRLSIL.

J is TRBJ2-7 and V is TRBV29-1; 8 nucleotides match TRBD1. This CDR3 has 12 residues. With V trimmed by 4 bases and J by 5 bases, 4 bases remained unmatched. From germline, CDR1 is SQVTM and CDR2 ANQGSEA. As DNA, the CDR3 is TGCAGCGTTGTGACAGGGGCGAACGAGCAGTACTTC. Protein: CSVVTGANEQYF.

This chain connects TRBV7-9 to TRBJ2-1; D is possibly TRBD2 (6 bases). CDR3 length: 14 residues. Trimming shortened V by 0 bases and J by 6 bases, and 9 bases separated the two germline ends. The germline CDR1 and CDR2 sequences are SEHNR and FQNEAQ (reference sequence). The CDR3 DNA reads TGTGCCAGCAGCTTAGCGGGAGGTATCAATGAGCAGTTCTTC. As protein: CASSLAGGINEQFF.

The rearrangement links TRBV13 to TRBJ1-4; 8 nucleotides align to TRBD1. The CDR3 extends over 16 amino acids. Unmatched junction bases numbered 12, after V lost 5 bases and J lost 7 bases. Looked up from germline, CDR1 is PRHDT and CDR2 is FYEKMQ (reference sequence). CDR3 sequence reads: CASSLQRTGFTEKLFF. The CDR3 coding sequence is TGTGCCAGCAGCCTCCAACGGACAGGGTTTACTGAAAAACTGTTTTTT.

The CDR3, as DNA: TGTGCCAGCTCACAAGCAGGGAACGGCTCACCCCTCCACTTT. It encodes CASSQAGNGSPLHF. The V call is TRBV7-2, the J call TRBJ1-6; D possibly corresponds to TRBD1 (5 bases). The CDR3 totals 14 residues. V dropped 8 bases and J dropped 10 bases, with 18 bases sitting between them. Germline CDR1 and CDR2: SGHTA and FQGNSA.

The CDR3 nucleotides are TGTGCCAGTAGTTCAGACTTGGGTCAGCCCCAGCATTTT. Amino acids: CASSSDLGQPQHF. V gene TRBV19 combines with J gene TRBJ1-5; no firm D call. This CDR3 region has 13 residues. Germline values: CDR1 LNHDA, CDR2 SQIVND (reference sequence). V lost 5 bases and J lost 6, with 11 bases in between.